This T cell receptor beta chain originates from a study of tumor-infiltrating lymphocytes in primary liver carcinoma. At the level of the study: Patients of both sexes were 30 to 69 years old.

As to this clonotype: One end of the junction varies from germline; a read error may be responsible.

Making TCR beta cDNA involved 400 to 600 ng total RNA and a constant-region primer. Each TCR beta library was derived from three nested multiplex PCR rounds that employed slightly modified ARM-PCR. The opening two PCR rounds, around 9 cycles each, paired TRBV1-TRBV30 forward primers with a C-beta reverse primer. Via MiXCR, TCRdb re-called the multiplex PCR reads, giving one row per CDR3 protein. The sample comprises tens of thousands of distinct CDR3 sequences, 60% to 75% of which are singletons, and about 30% rests with the top ten. CDR1 MGHRA and CDR2 YSYEKL come from the germline V gene. This CDR3 contains 15 residues. Co-extraction of both nucleic acids (RNA and DNA) used about 20-34 mg of unsorted bulk tissue.

Sample: liver tumor tissue from sampling region 3. Subset of the sample: tumor region T3, left-lateral pole. The source is a man aged 35 to 55 with primary liver carcinoma and hepatitis B virus infection. The J gene is TRBJ2-2, the V gene TRBV4-1, with TRBD1 matching 9 bases. The CDR3 loop reads CASSRDRAFTRELFF. DNA of the CDR3: TGCGCCAGTAGTCGGGACAGGGCTTTCACCAGGGAGCTGTTTTTT.